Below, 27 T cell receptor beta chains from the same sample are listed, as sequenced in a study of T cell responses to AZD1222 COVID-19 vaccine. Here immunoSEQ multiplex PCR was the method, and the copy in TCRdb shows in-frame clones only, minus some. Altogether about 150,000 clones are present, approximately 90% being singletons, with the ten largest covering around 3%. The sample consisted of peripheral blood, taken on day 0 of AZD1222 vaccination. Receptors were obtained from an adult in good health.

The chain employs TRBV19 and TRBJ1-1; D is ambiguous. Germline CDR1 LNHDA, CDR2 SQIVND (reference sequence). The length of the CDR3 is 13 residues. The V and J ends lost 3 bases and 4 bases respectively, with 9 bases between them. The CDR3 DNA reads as TGTGCCAGTAGTATGGGCAGCCTCACTGAAGCTTTCTTT. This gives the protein CASSMGSLTEAFF. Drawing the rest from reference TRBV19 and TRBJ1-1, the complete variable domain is DGGITQSPKYLFRKEGQNVTLSCEQNLNHDAMYWYRQDPGQGLRLIYYSQIVNDFQKGDIAEGYSVSREKKESFPLTVTSAQKNPTAFYLCASSMGSLTEAFFGQGTRLTVV.

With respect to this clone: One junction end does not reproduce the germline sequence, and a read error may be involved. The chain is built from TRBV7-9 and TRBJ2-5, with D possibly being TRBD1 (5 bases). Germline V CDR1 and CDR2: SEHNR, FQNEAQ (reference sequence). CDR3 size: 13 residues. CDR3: CASNLDSQETQYF. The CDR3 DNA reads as TGTGCCAGCAACTTAGACAGTCAAGAGACCCAGTACTTC.

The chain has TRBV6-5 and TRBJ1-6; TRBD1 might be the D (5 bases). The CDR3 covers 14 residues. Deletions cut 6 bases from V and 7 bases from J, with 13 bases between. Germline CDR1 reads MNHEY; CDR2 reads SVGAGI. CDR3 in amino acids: CASRGDLGNSPLHF. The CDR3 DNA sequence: TGTGCCAGCAGAGGGGACCTTGGGAATTCACCCCTCCACTTT.

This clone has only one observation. CDR3 sequence (DNA): TGTGCCAGCAGTGACCAAGGGACTTACAATCAGCCCCAGCATTTT. Translated, it gives CASSDQGTYNQPQHF. The chain carries TRBV2 and TRBJ1-5; D may be TRBD1 (5 bases). V dropped 3 bases and J dropped 3 bases, with 12 bases sitting between them. CDR1 SNHLY and CDR2 FYNNEI come from the germline V gene. This CDR3 has 15 residues.

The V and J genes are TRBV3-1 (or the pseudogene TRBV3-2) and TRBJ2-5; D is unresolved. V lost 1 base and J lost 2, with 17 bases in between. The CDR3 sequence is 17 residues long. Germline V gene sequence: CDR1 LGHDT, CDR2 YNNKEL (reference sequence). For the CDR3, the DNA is TGTGCCAGCAGCCAAGCGTCCGGGCCCAACGGTCAAGAGACCCAGTACTTC. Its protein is CASSQASGPNGQETQYF.

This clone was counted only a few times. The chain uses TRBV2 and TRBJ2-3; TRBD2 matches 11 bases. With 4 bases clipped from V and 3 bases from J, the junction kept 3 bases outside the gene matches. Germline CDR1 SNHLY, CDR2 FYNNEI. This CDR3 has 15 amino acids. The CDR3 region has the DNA TGTGCCAGCAGTGCCCCTAGCGGGGGGACAGATACGCAGTATTTT. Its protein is CASSAPSGGTDTQYF.

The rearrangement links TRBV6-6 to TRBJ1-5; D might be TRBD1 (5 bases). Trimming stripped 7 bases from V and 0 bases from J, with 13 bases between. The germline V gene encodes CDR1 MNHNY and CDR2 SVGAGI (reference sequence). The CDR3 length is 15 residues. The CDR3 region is CASTGTANSNQPQHF. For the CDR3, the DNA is TGTGCCAGCACCGGGACCGCTAATAGCAATCAGCCCCAGCATTTT.

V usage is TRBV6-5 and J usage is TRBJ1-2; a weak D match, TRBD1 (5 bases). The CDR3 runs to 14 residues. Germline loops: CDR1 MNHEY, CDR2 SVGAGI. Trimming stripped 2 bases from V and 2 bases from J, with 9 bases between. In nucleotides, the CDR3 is TGTGCCAGCAGTTACGGGGGTAGGAACTATGGCTACACCTTC. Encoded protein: CASSYGGRNYGYTF.

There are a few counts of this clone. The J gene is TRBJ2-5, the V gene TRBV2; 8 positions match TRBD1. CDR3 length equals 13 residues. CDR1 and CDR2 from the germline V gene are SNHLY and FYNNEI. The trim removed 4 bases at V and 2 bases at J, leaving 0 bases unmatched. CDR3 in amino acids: CASSGTGQETQYF. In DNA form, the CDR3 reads TGTGCCAGCAGTGGGACAGGGCAAGAGACCCAGTACTTC.

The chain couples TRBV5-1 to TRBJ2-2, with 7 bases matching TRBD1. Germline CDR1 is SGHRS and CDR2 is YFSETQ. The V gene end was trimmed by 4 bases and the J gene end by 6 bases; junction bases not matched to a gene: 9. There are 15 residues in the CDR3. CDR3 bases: TGCGCCAGCAGCCGGGACAGTGGGAGTCCCGGGGAGCTGTTTTTT. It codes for CASSRDSGSPGELFF. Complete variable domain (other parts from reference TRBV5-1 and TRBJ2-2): KAGVTQTPRYLIKTRGQQVTLSCSPISGHRSVSWYQQTPGQGLQFLFEYFSETQRNKGNFPGRFSGRQFSNSRSEMNVSTLELGDSALYLCASSRDSGSPGELFFGEGSRLTVL.

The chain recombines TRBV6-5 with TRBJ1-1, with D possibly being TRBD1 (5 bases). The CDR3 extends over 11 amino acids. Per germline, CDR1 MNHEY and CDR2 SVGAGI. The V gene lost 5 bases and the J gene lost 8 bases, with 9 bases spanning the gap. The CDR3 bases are TGTGCCAGCAGTACCGGGGGGGAAGCTTTCTTT. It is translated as CASSTGGEAFF.

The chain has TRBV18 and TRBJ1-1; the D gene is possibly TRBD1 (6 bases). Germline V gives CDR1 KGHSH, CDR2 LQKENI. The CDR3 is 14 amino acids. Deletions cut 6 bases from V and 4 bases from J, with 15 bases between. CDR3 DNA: TGTGCCAGCTCCGCGAACGGGGGCAGCACTGAAGCTTTCTTT. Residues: CASSANGGSTEAFF. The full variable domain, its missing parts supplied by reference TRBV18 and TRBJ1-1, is NAGVMQNPRHLVRRRGQEARLRCSPMKGHSHVYWYRQLPEEGLKFMVYLQKENIIDESGMPKERFSAEFPKEGPSILRIQQVVRGDSAAYFCASSANGGSTEAFFGQGTRLTVV.

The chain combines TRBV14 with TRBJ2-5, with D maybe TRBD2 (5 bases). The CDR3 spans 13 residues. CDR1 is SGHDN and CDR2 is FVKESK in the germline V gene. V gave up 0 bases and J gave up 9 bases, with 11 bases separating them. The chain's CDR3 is CASSQDSKRAQYF. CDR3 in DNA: TGTGCCAGCAGCCAAGACAGCAAGAGGGCCCAGTACTTC.

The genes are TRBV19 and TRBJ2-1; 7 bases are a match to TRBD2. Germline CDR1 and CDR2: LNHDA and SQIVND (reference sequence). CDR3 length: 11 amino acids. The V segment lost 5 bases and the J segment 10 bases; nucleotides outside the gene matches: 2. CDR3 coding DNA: TGTGCCAGTAGTTTGGGACTAGAGCAGTTCTTC. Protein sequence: CASSLGLEQFF.

As DNA, the CDR3 is TGTGCCAGCAGCTCCACCGGGGAGCTGTTTTTT. Amino acid sequence: CASSSTGELFF. The V and J genes are TRBV5-6 and TRBJ2-2; no firm D call. This CDR3 region has 11 residues. The germline V gene has CDR1 SGHDT and CDR2 YYEEEE. Trimming took 3 bases from V and 4 from J, leaving 1 base between them. Looking up the rest from reference TRBV5-6 and TRBJ2-2 gives the full variable domain: DAGVTQSPTHLIKTRGQQVTLRCSPKSGHDTVSWYQQALGQGPQFIFQYYEEEERQRGNFPDRFSGHQFPNYSSELNVNALLLGDSALYLCASSSTGELFFGEGSRLTVL.

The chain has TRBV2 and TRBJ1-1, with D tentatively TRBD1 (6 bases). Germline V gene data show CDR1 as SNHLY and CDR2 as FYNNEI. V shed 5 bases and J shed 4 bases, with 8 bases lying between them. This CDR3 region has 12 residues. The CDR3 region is CASSTQGTEAFF. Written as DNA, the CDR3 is TGTGCCAGCAGTACACAGGGCACTGAAGCTTTCTTT.

CDR3 in amino acids: CASSQGFGQGQFF. The DNA for the CDR3 is TGTGCCAGCAGCCAAGGGTTCGGACAGGGGCAGTTCTTC. This chain connects TRBV3-1 (or the pseudogene TRBV3-2) to TRBJ2-1; 8 bases map to TRBD1. CDR1 is LGHDT, CDR2 YNNKEL, per germline (reference sequence). The CDR3 loop spans 13 amino acids. The J segment lost 12 bases and the V segment lost 1 base, leaving 5 bases of the junction unmatched.

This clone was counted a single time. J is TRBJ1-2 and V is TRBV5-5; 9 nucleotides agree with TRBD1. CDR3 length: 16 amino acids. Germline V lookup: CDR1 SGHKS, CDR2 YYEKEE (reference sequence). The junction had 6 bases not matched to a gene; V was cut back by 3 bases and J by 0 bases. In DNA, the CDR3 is TGTGCCAGCAGCTATGGACAGGGGCGAACTAACTATGGCTACACCTTC. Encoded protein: CASSYGQGRTNYGYTF.

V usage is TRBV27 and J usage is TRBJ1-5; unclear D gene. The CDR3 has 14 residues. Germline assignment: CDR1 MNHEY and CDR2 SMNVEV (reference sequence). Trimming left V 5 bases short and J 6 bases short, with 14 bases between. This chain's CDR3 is CASSGDTVGQPQHF. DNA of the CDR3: TGTGCCAGCAGTGGCGACACGGTGGGTCAGCCCCAGCATTTT.

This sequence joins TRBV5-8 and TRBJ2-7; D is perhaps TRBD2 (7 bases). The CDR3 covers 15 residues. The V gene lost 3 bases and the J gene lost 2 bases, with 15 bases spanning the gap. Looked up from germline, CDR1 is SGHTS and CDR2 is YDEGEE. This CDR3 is CASSWEGGDTYEQYF. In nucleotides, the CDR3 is TGTGCCAGCAGCTGGGAGGGGGGGGATACCTACGAGCAGTACTTC.

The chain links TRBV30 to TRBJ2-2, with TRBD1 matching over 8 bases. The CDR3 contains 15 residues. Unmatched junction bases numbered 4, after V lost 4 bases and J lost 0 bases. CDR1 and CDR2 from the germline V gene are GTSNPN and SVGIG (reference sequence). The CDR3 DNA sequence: TGTGCCTGGACTTGGACAGGGACGAACACCGGGGAGCTGTTTTTT. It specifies CAWTWTGTNTGELFF.

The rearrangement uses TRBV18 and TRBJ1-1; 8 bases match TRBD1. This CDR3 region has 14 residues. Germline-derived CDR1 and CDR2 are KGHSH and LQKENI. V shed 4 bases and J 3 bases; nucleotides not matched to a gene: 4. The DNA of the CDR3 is TGTGCCAGCTCACGGGGACAGGCGGACACTGAAGCTTTCTTT. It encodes CASSRGQADTEAFF.

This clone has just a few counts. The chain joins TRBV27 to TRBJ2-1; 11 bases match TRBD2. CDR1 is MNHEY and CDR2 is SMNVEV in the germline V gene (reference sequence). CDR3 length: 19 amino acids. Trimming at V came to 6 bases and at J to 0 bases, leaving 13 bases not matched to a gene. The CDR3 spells CASSPQYLAGGSSYNEQFF. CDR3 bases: TGTGCCAGCAGCCCCCAGTACCTAGCGGGGGGAAGCTCCTACAATGAGCAGTTCTTC.

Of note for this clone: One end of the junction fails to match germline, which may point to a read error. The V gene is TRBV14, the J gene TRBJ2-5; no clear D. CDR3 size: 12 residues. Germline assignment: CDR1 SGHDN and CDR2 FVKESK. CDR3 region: CASSQFQGTQYF. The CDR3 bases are TGTGCCAGCAGCCAATTTCAAGGGACCCAGTACTTC.

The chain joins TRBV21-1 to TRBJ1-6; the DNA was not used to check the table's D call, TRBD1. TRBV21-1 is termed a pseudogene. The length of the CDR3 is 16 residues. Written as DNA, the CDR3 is TGTGCCAGCAGCAAATCCAGGACAGAGACCAATTCACCCCTCCACTTT. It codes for CASSKSRTETNSPLHF.

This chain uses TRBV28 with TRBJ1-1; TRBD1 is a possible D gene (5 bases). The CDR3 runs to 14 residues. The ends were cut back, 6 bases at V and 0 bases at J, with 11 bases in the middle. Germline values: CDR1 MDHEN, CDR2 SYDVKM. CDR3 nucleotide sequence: TGTGCCAGCAGGTTGGGGCATCTGAACACTGAAGCTTTCTTT. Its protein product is CASRLGHLNTEAFF.

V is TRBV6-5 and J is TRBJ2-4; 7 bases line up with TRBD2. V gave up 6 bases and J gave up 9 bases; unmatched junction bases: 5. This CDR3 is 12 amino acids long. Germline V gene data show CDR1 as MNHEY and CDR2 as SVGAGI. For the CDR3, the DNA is TGTGCCAGCAGCCCGGGGGGACCCATTCAGTACTTC. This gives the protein CASSPGGPIQYF.